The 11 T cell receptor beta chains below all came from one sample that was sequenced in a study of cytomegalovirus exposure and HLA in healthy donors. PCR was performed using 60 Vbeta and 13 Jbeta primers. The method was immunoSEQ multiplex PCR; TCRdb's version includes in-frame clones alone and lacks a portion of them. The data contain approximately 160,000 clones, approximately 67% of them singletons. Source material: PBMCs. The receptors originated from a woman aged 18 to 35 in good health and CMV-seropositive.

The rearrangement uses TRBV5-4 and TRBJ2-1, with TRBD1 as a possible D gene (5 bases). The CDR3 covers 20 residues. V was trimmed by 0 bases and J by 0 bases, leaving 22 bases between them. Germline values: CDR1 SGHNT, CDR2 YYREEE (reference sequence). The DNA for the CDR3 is TGTGCCAGCAGCTTGGAGATCCTAAAGACAGCCTTGCTCTCCTACAATGAGCAGTTCTTC. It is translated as CASSLEILKTALLSYNEQFF.

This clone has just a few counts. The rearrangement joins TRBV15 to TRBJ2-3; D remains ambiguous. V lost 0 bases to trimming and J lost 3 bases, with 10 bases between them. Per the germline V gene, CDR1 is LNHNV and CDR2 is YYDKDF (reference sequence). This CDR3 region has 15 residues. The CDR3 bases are TGTGCCACCAGCAGAGATCTTGCAGTTACAGATACGCAGTATTTT. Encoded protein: CATSRDLAVTDTQYF.

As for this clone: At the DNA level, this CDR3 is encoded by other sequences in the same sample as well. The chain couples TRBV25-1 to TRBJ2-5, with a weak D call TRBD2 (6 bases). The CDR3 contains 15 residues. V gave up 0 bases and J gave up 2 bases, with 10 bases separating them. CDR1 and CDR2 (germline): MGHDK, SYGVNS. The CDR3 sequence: CASSEYKGRQETQYF. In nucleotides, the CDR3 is TGTGCCAGCAGTGAATATAAAGGGAGGCAAGAGACCCAGTACTTC.

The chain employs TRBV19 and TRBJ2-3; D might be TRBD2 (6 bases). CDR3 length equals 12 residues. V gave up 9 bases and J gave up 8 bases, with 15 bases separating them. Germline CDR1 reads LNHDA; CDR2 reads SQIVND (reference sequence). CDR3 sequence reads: CASLGTPGTQYF. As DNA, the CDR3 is TGTGCCAGCCTAGGGACTCCCGGTACGCAGTATTTT.

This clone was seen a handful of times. For the CDR3, the DNA is TGTGCCAGCTCACCATCGGACAGGGCGTATGGCTACACCTTC. This codes for CASSPSDRAYGYTF. This rearrangement joins TRBV18 to TRBJ1-2; 8 positions agree with TRBD1. Germline CDR1 is KGHSH and CDR2 is LQKENI. V lost 2 bases and J lost 5; bases outside the gene matches: 4. This CDR3 is 14 amino acids long.

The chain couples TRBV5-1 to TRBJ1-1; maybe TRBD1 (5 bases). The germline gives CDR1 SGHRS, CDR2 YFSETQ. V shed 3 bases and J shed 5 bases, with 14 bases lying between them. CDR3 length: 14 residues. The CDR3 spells CASSWQGLDTEAFF. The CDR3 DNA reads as TGCGCCAGCAGCTGGCAGGGCCTGGATACTGAAGCTTTCTTT.

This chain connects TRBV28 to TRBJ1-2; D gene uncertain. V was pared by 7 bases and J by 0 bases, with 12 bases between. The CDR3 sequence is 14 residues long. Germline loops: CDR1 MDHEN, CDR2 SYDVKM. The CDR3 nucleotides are TGTGCCAGCAAAACATCCGGGTCTAACTATGGCTACACCTTC. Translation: CASKTSGSNYGYTF.

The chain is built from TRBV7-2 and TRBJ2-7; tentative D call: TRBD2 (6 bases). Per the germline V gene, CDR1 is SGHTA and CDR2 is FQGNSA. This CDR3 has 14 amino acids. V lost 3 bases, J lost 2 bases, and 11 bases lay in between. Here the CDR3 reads CASSFGGSAYEQYF. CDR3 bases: TGTGCCAGCAGCTTCGGGGGTTCTGCCTACGAGCAGTACTTC.

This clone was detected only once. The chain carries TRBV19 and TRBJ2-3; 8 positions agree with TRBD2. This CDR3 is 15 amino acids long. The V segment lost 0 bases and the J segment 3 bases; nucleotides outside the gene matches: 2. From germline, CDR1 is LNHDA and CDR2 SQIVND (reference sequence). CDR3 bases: TGTGCCAGTAGTATAGAGGCTAGCGGGACAGATACGCAGTATTTT. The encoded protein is CASSIEASGTDTQYF.

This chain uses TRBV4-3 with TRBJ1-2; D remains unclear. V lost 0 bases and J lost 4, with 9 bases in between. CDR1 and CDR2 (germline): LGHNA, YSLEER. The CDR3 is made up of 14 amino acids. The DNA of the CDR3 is TGCGCCAGCAGCCAAGATCTAGTCCGCTATGGCTACACCTTC. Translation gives CASSQDLVRYGYTF.

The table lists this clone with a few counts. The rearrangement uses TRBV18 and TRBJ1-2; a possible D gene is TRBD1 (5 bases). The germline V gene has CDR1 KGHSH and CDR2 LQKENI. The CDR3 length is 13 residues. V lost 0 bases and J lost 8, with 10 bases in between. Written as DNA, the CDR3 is TGTGCCAGCTCACCACCTCAGGGAATGGGCTACACCTTC. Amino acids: CASSPPQGMGYTF.